This T cell receptor (beta chain) was found in a study of blood T cell repertoires in COVID-19. The table came from immunoSEQ multiplex PCR; TCRdb's copy has only in-frame clones and leaves some out. The sample lists about 210,000 clones, approximately 88% occurring once. The V end was cut by 5 bases, the J end by 0 bases, with 4 bases between. Germline CDR1 reads DFQATT; CDR2 reads SNEGSKA (reference sequence). This CDR3 has 11 residues. Sequencing was done on a sample of PBMCs or T cells enriched from blood (not recorded which). V usage is TRBV20-1 and J usage is TRBJ1-1, with unresolved D. The clonotype originates from a man aged 18 to 30 with acute COVID-19. The CDR3 DNA reads as TGCAGTGCTCCCGTGAACACTGAAGCTTTCTTT. Protein product: CSAPVNTEAFF.